Listed below are T cell receptor beta chains from one sample, sequenced in a study of radiation and T cells in renal cell carcinoma. Sequencing was performed with immunoSEQ multiplex PCR; in TCRdb, only in-frame clones are kept and a portion is missing. This sample carries 95,000 to 150,000 clones, about 81% of them seen once, and the ten largest clones take under 6.5%. The sample consisted of blood, taken from a patient whose treatment included radiotherapy and nephrectomy. Receptor source: a man aged 45-65 years with renal cell carcinoma. The CDR3 runs from the conserved cysteine through the conserved F or W. Fields, in order: D gene, clone size, J gene, V gene, CDR3 DNA, CDR3 protein. The D gene is left open where the match is weak. A row's size may be missing; if present it is once, few, many or a size class.

TRBD1 | once | TRBJ2-2 | TRBV29-1 | TGCAGCGTGAGACAGGGAACCACCGGGGAGCTGTTTTTT | CSVRQGTTGELFF
TRBD1 | . | TRBJ1-1 | TRBV7-8 | TGTGCCAGCAGCGAGAGTTCGGGACAGGGCCGTGACGCTTTCTTT | CASSESSGQGRDAFF
TRBD2 | . | TRBJ2-7 | TRBV6-5 | TGTGCCAGCAGTTCCGGGGGGAACTACGAGCAGTACTTC | CASSSGGNYEQYF
TRBD1 | . | TRBJ2-2 | TRBV5-4 | TGTGCCAGCAGCACCCAACAGGGGGCGGACACCGGGGAGCTGTTTTTT | CASSTQQGADTGELFF
TRBD1 | . | TRBJ1-4 | TRBV2 | TGTGCCAGCATTCGAACCCTCCGGGACAGAACTAATGAAAAACTGTTTTTT | CASIRTLRDRTNEKLFF
. | . | TRBJ1-1 | TRBV18 | TGTGCCAGCTCGGAACGACGGACGAACACTGAAGCTTTCTTT | CASSERRTNTEAFF
TRBD1 | . | TRBJ2-7 | TRBV2 | TGTGCCAGCAGTGACAGGGGGAATTACGAGCAGTACTTC | CASSDRGNYEQYF
. | . | TRBJ2-7 | TRBV30 | TGTGCCTGGAGTAGGGACTCGCTTTACGAGCAGTACTTC | CAWSRDSLYEQYF
. | once | TRBJ1-1 | TRBV9 | TGTGCCAGCAGCGTAGATGATCAGTACACTGAAGCTTTCTTT | CASSVDDQYTEAFF
TRBD1 | . | TRBJ1-2 | TRBV28 | TGTGCCAGCAGTCTCTTCTCGACAGGGAACTATGGCTACACCTTC | CASSLFSTGNYGYTF
. | . | TRBJ1-2 | TRBV4-1 | TGCGCCAGCAGCCTCAGTAGCGCCAACTATGGCTACACCTTC | CASSLSSANYGYTF
TRBD2 | few | TRBJ2-3 | TRBV7-9 | TGTGCCAGCAGAACTAGCGGGGGGGCCTCCGATACGCAGTATTTT | CASRTSGGASDTQYF
TRBD2 | . | TRBJ2-3 | TRBV19 | TGTGCCAGTAGTATCGGATCGGGGGGAGATACGCAGTATTTT | CASSIGSGGDTQYF
TRBD2 | . | TRBJ2-7 | TRBV6-1 | TGTGCCAGCCATAGCGAGGGCGGGGGATCCTACGAGCAGTACTTC | CASHSEGGGSYEQYF
TRBD1 | . | TRBJ1-2 | TRBV6-5 | TGTGCCAGCACCCCGCTAGGGACAGGCTATGGCTACACCTTC | CASTPLGTGYGYTF
. | . | TRBJ1-1 | TRBV12-5 | TGTGCTAGTGGTTTGTCTGACAGACCGTTTGAAGCTTTCTTT | CASGLSDRPFEAFF
. | . | TRBJ1-1 | TRBV9 | TGTGCCAGCAGCGTAGTATCGGGCAGGGGAGGGACTGAAGCTTTCTTT | CASSVVSGRGGTEAFF
. | once | TRBJ2-1 | TRBV5-5 | TGTGCCAGCAGCTTGGGACCGGGCTCCTACAATGAGCAGTTCTTC | CASSLGPGSYNEQFF
. | . | TRBJ2-6 | TRBV9 | TGTGCCAGCAGCGTATCAGGGGCTAGCTCTGGGGCCAACGTCCTGACTTTC | CASSVSGASSGANVLTF
. | . | TRBJ2-7 | TRBV28 | TGTGCCAGCAGTTGGGGGGGGACAGCCTATTCCTACGAGCAGTACTTC | CASSWGGTAYSYEQYF
. | . | TRBJ2-1 | TRBV5-4 | TGTGCCAGCAGACAGGACCGCCAACCGGAATTCTTC | CASRQDRQPEFF
. | once | TRBJ2-2 | TRBV5-1 | TGCGCCAGCAGCTTGTCAGGGGCCGTCGGGGAGCTGTTTTTT | CASSLSGAVGELFF
TRBD1 | . | TRBJ1-1 | TRBV5-5 | TGTGCCAGCAGCCTGGATGGGACAGATGAAGCTTTCTTT | CASSLDGTDEAFF
TRBD1 | . | TRBJ2-2 | TRBV11-2 | TGTGCCAGCAACCGACAGGGGTCGAACACCGGGGAGCTGTTTTTT | CASNRQGSNTGELFF
. | . | TRBJ2-7 | TRBV7-9 | TGTGCCAGCAGCTTCCTGTACGAGCAGTACTTC | CASSFLYEQYF
TRBD1 | . | TRBJ1-6 | TRBV4-1 | TGCGCCAGCAGCCCAGGACAGGGACCGAGTGGTTCACCCCTCCACTTT | CASSPGQGPSGSPLHF
. | . | TRBJ2-1 | TRBV9 | TGTGCCAGCAGCGTAGTGAGTGGGGTCTCCTCTGGGGAGCAGTTCTTC | CASSVVSGVSSGEQFF
. | . | TRBJ2-2 | TRBV18 | TGTGCCAGCTCACCACGGGGGGCCGGTGAATTCTCCGGGGAGCTGTTTTTT | CASSPRGAGEFSGELFF
. | . | TRBJ2-7 | TRBV4-3 | TGCGCCAGCAGCCGGACCGGTGGGGCAGGGGGGCCATACGAGCAGTACTTC | CASSRTGGAGGPYEQYF
TRBD2 | . | TRBJ2-7 | TRBV11-2 | TGTGCCAGCAGCTTACTCCATCGGGAGGAGTACGAGCAGTACTTC | CASSLLHREEYEQYF
. | . | TRBJ1-6 | TRBV6-6 | TGTGCCAGCAGTTACGACACAAATTCACCCCTCCACTTT | CASSYDTNSPLHF
TRBD1 | . | TRBJ2-7 | TRBV2 | TGTGCCAGCACGCCGGGACAGGGGATTCGCGAGCAGTACTTC | CASTPGQGIREQYF
. | . | TRBJ1-1 | TRBV2 | TGTGCCAGCAGTGAAGCGCTATCCTCGACTGAAGCTTTCTTT | CASSEALSSTEAFF
. | once | TRBJ2-5 | TRBV30 | TGTGCCTGGACCCGCACGGGTGTCCAAGAGACCCAGTACTTC | CAWTRTGVQETQYF
. | . | TRBJ2-1 | TRBV21-1 | TGTGCCAGCAGCAAATGTCTAGCGGGAGATAATGAGCAGTTCTTC | CASSKCLAGDNEQFF
. | many | TRBJ2-7 | TRBV23-1 | TGCGCCAGCAGTCAATCAGTGGGGTATTCCTACGAGCAGTACTTC | CASSQSVGYSYEQYF
TRBD2 | . | TRBJ2-1 | TRBV28 | TGTGCCAGCAGTTTATCAGCGGGGGGTAGGAACAATGAGCAGTTCTTC | CASSLSAGGRNNEQFF
. | . | TRBJ2-1 | TRBV5-1 | TGCGCCAGCAGCTCCGCGTTCGTTGGAAATGAGCAGTTCTTC | CASSSAFVGNEQFF
TRBD1 | . | TRBJ1-2 | TRBV28 | TGTGCCAGCAGTTTAGCCTTGACAGGGGAGTTCGGCGGCTACACCTTC | CASSLALTGEFGGYTF
. | . | TRBJ1-2 | TRBV10-3 | TGTGCCACCGTAGCCAGGGATATGAGCTATGGCTACACCTTC | CATVARDMSYGYTF
. | . | TRBJ1-4 | TRBV30 | TGTGCCTGGAGTCTTGGAGAGGGGCTTAATGAAAAACTGTTTTTT | CAWSLGEGLNEKLFF
. | . | TRBJ1-2 | TRBV6-4 | TGTGCCAGCAGCGCAGGGGACGCTAACTATGGCTACACCTTC | CASSAGDANYGYTF
. | few | TRBJ1-2 | TRBV19 | TGTGCCCTTAGCCCGAGCATCGGCTATGGCTACACCTTC | CALSPSIGYGYTF
. | . | TRBJ2-2 | TRBV6-5 | TGTGCCAGCAGTTACTCGAGTAGTTCCGGGGAGCTGTTTTTT | CASSYSSSSGELFF
. | few | TRBJ1-1 | TRBV27 | TGTGCCAGCAGTTTGGAGGGCACGGCTGAAGCTTTCTTT | CASSLEGTAEAFF
. | . | TRBJ2-5 | TRBV5-4 | TGTGCCAGCAGCCTTTACTGGGGGGGCGGGGAGACCCAGTACTTC | CASSLYWGGGETQYF
. | . | TRBJ2-1 | TRBV7-9 | TGTGCCAGCAGCTTAGTAAGCCTAGCGGAGCAGTTCTTC | CASSLVSLAEQFF
. | many | TRBJ1-2 | TRBV6-5 | TGTGCCAGCAGAATGCCCGGGGCAGGGAGGTATGGCTACACCTTC | CASRMPGAGRYGYTF
. | . | TRBJ1-1 | TRBV6-1 | TGTGCCAGCAGAGACCCCGGGAGGAACACTGAAGCTTTCTTT | CASRDPGRNTEAFF
TRBD2 | . | TRBJ2-4 | TRBV7-2 | TGTGCCAGCAGCCCTAGCGGGGAGAGGGACATTCAGTACTTC | CASSPSGERDIQYF
TRBD1 | . | TRBJ1-1 | TRBV4-1 | TGCGCCAGCAGCCAAGTCGGACAGGGTACGTTGGACACTGAAGCTTTCTTT | CASSQVGQGTLDTEAFF
TRBD1 | . | TRBJ1-1 | TRBV28 | TGTGCCAGCAGTTCGCCCGACAGGGTAGGGACTGAAGCTTTCTTT | CASSSPDRVGTEAFF
. | . | TRBJ2-7 | TRBV10-2 | TGCGCCAGCAGGGCCGGGACATCCATCTACGAGCAGTACTTC | CASRAGTSIYEQYF
TRBD1 | . | TRBJ2-4 | TRBV2 | TGTGCCAGCAGAAGGACAGGGACAGCCAAAAACATTCAGTACTTC | CASRRTGTAKNIQYF
. | . | TRBJ2-1 | TRBV5-1 | TGCGCCAGCAGCTTGGCCAGCGGGGACAACAATGAGCAGTTCTTC | CASSLASGDNNEQFF
TRBD1 | . | TRBJ1-2 | TRBV5-1 | TGCGCCAGCAGCTCCGACAGGGATCGTGGCTACACCTTC | CASSSDRDRGYTF
. | . | TRBJ1-3 | TRBV13 | TGTGCCAGCAGCTTAGGCCTGGGATTTGGAAACACCATATATTTT | CASSLGLGFGNTIYF